This T cell receptor (beta chain) was sequenced during a study of identical twins. Study-level results: Cross-sectional statistical analysis, not tracking of the same donors, underpinned the conclusions. Analyses of zero insertions could, in part, be confounded by invariant MAIT and iNKT cells.

This clonotype was counted between two and nine times. The antigen is unknown. TCRdb reprocessed the 5' RACE reads with MiXCR, giving one entry per CDR3 protein. Among hundreds of thousands of distinct CDR3 sequences listed, 21% were seen once. The CDR3 contains 14 residues. Germline loops: CDR1 DFQATT, CDR2 SNEGSKA (reference sequence). The V gene lost 3 bases and the J gene lost 6 bases, with 12 bases spanning the gap. These data are also associated with another study on T cells expressing NK-cell markers. That investigation notes: In several donors, dominant clonotypes made up about 25-60.1% of CD3+CD56-NKG2C+ cells.

This sequence joins TRBV20-1 and TRBJ1-6; no clear D. The source of this sequence is a woman under 30 in good health. The sequenced sample was PBMCs. This CDR3 is CSASSETFNSPLHF. CDR3 sequence (DNA): TGCAGTGCTAGTTCAGAGACGTTTAATTCACCCCTCCACTTT.